The 15 T cell receptor beta chains below were found in one sample sequenced in a study of blood T cell repertoires in COVID-19. Profiling relied on immunoSEQ multiplex PCR, and the TCRdb table lists in-frame clones only, not all of them. The sample lists 350,000 to 450,000 clones; 80% to 90% were seen once. The specimen sequenced was PBMCs or T cells enriched from blood (not recorded which). The receptors come from a man aged 35 to 55 in a cohort exposed to, infected with or recovered from COVID-19 (not recorded which).

CDR3 bases: TGTGCCAGTCAACCAGGGATTAGGAACACTGAAGCTTTCTTT. Its protein product is CASQPGIRNTEAFF. The chain is built from TRBV19 and TRBJ1-1; perhaps TRBD1 as D (5 bases). Germline loops: CDR1 LNHDA, CDR2 SQIVND (reference sequence). The CDR3 totals 14 residues. V gave up 8 bases and J gave up 1 base, with 14 bases separating them.

This chain connects TRBV24-1 to TRBJ1-1; TRBD1 is a possible D gene (5 bases). Per the germline V gene, CDR1 is KGHDR and CDR2 is SFDVKD. The CDR3 spans 14 residues. Between the trimmed V and J ends, which lost 5 bases and 4 bases, there was a span of 13 bases. The DNA for the CDR3 is TGTGCCACCAGTGTCGTAGGGGTCGTCACTGAAGCTTTCTTT. It encodes CATSVVGVVTEAFF.

This clone has a handful of counts. V gene TRBV19 combines with J gene TRBJ2-5, with D possibly TRBD2 on 8 matching bases. V was trimmed by 5 bases and J by 6 bases, leaving 16 bases between them. The CDR3 contains 14 residues. Germline CDR1 and CDR2: LNHDA and SQIVND (reference sequence). DNA for the CDR3: TGTGCCAGTAGTCCCGGGAGGGGGCTTCAGACCCAGTACTTC. Translation gives CASSPGRGLQTQYF. Variable domain in full (rest from reference TRBV19 and TRBJ2-5): DGGITQSPKYLFRKEGQNVTLSCEQNLNHDAMYWYRQDPGQGLRLIYYSQIVNDFQKGDIAEGYSVSREKKESFPLTVTSAQKNPTAFYLCASSPGRGLQTQYFGPGTRLLVL.

The chain carries TRBV28 and TRBJ1-1, with D possibly being TRBD1 (6 bases). Trimming pared 6 bases from V and 7 bases from J, leaving 18 bases between. Germline V CDR1 and CDR2: MDHEN, SYDVKM. The CDR3 runs 14 residues. CDR3 in amino acids: CASSSPGARFEAFF. In DNA form, the CDR3 reads TGTGCCAGCAGCTCACCAGGGGCGAGATTTGAAGCTTTCTTT.

V gene TRBV18 combines with J gene TRBJ2-2; 11 bases agree with TRBD2. Trimming at V came to 2 bases and at J to 6 bases, leaving 5 bases not matched to a gene. Germline V gene data show CDR1 as KGHSH and CDR2 as LQKENI. This CDR3 is 16 amino acids long. The DNA of the CDR3 is TGTGCCAGCTCACCAATTACTAGCGGGAGTTCCGGGGAGCTGTTTTTT. Its protein is CASSPITSGSSGELFF.

This chain links TRBV6-5 with TRBJ1-6; 7 bases line up with TRBD1. The junction had 7 bases not matched to a gene; V was cut back by 7 bases and J by 10 bases. The length of the CDR3 is 13 residues. Germline-derived CDR1 and CDR2 are MNHEY and SVGAGI. DNA for the CDR3: TGTGCCAGCACTTCCGGGACAGTCTCACCCCTCCACTTT. The encoded protein is CASTSGTVSPLHF.

This chain joins TRBV28 and TRBJ2-7; D possibly corresponds to TRBD2 (6 bases). Germline CDR1 is MDHEN and CDR2 is SYDVKM. Trimming cost V 10 bases and J 0 bases, with 19 bases left between them. The CDR3 extends over 15 amino acids. CDR3 sequence: CAITRPGLSSYEQYF. The CDR3 nucleotides read TGTGCCATCACACGCCCGGGACTGAGCTCCTACGAGCAGTACTTC.

The V and J genes are TRBV5-1 and TRBJ2-3; D is undetermined. Trimming took 7 bases from V and 3 from J, leaving 9 bases between them. CDR1 is SGHRS and CDR2 is YFSETQ in the germline V gene. The CDR3 runs 12 residues. As DNA, the CDR3 is TGCGCCAGCCGCGAGAGGACAGATACGCAGTATTTT. Residues: CASRERTDTQYF.

Only a few counts were recorded for this clone. The chain uses TRBV12-3 or TRBV12-4 and TRBJ1-2; 10 bases agree with TRBD1. V shed 6 bases, J shed 7 bases, and the junction held 5 bases outside the gene matches. This CDR3 is 13 amino acids long. The CDR3 loop is CASRRQGAPGYTF. The DNA for the CDR3 is TGTGCCAGCAGACGACAGGGGGCGCCTGGCTACACCTTC.

The V gene is TRBV5-1, the J gene TRBJ2-7; 14 bases align to TRBD2. Germline lookup yields CDR1 SGHRS and CDR2 YFSETQ. There are 15 residues in the CDR3. V lost 4 bases, J lost 3 bases, and 3 bases stayed unmatched. The CDR3 loop is CASSQGLAGDYEQYF. The CDR3 coding sequence is TGCGCCAGCAGCCAGGGACTAGCGGGAGACTACGAGCAGTACTTC.

The chain recombines TRBV4-1 with TRBJ1-2, with TRBD1 matching over 8 bases. The CDR3 runs to 15 residues. The J segment lost 5 bases and the V segment lost 1 base, leaving 6 bases of the junction unmatched. Germline lookup yields CDR1 MGHRA and CDR2 YSYEKL. CDR3 loop: CASSQGEGQAYGYTF. For the CDR3, the DNA is TGCGCCAGCAGCCAAGGTGAGGGACAGGCATATGGCTACACCTTC.

The chain links TRBV5-1 to TRBJ2-3, with 10 bases identical to TRBD2. The J segment lost 3 bases and the V segment lost 4 bases, leaving 8 bases of the junction unmatched. The length of the CDR3 is 16 residues. CDR1 and CDR2 (germline): SGHRS, YFSETQ. In nucleotides, the CDR3 is TGCGCCAGCAGCATACCTCTAGCGGGAGTAACAGATACGCAGTATTTT. Protein product: CASSIPLAGVTDTQYF.

The chain carries TRBV18 and TRBJ2-3; D not certain. V lost 3 bases and J 4 bases, leaving 11 bases between the germline ends. Germline V gene data show CDR1 as KGHSH and CDR2 as LQKENI. The CDR3 loop spans 14 amino acids. The CDR3 here is CASSPGVAADTQYF. CDR3 in DNA: TGTGCCAGCTCACCTGGAGTAGCAGCAGATACGCAGTATTTT.

V is TRBV15 and J is TRBJ2-7, with D possibly matching TRBD1 (6 bases). The CDR3 runs to 14 residues. Germline V gene data show CDR1 as LNHNV and CDR2 as YYDKDF (reference sequence). The V gene lost 1 base and the J gene lost 3 bases, with 10 bases spanning the gap. Written as DNA, the CDR3 is TGTGCCACCAGCAGAGGACAGGAGAGCTACGAGCAGTACTTC. Amino acids: CATSRGQESYEQYF.

The chain has TRBV2 and TRBJ1-5; 7 bases align to TRBD1. The V segment lost 7 bases and the J segment 3 bases; nucleotides outside the gene matches: 9. The CDR3 length is 15 residues. Germline V gene lookup returns CDR1 SNHLY and CDR2 FYNNEI. In nucleotides, the CDR3 is TGTGCCAGCACCAGACAGGGTAGCAACAATCAGCCCCAGCATTTT. It translates to CASTRQGSNNQPQHF.